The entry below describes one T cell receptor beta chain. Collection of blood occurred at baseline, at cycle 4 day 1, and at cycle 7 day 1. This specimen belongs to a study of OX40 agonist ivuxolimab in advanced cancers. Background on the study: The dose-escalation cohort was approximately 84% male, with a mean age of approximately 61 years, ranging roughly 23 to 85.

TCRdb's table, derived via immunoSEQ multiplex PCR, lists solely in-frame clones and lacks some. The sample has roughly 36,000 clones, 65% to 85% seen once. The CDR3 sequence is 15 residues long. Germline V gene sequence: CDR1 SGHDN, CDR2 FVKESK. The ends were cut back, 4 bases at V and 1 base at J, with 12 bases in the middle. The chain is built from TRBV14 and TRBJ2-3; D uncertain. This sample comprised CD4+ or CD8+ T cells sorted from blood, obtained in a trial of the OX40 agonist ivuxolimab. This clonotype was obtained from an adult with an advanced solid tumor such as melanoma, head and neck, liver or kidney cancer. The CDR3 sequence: CASSRRGWGTDTQYF. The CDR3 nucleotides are TGTGCCAGCAGCCGGCGTGGGTGGGGCACAGATACGCAGTATTTT.